A selection of T cell receptor beta chains follows, all from one sample in a study of T cells in localized non-small cell lung cancer. Sequenced by immunoSEQ multiplex PCR; TCRdb stores in-frame clones only, minus some. Of around 41,000 clones in the sample, about 88% are singletons; the top ten hold less than 3.5%. Sample: peripheral blood, taken before any cancer treatment. The receptors were gathered from an older female donor with stage I squamous cell lung carcinoma. Both conserved end residues are part of each CDR3. The D gene is left open where the match is weak. Clone size is shown for a subset of rows, as once, few, many or a class of expanded clone.

>TRBJ1-2|TRBV20-1|.|.
CSAPTGVGYTF
TGCAGTGCCCCCACCGGGGTCGGCTACACCTTC
>TRBJ1-5|TRBV19|.|.
CASSIARAGNQPQHF
TGTGCCAGTAGTATAGCCCGGGCGGGCAATCAGCCCCAGCATTTT
>TRBJ1-5|TRBV18|TRBD1|once
CASSPRDRVDQPQHF
TGTGCCAGCTCACCAAGAGACAGGGTCGATCAGCCCCAGCATTTT
>TRBJ2-1|TRBV5-1|.|.
CASSLGQSVRDEQFF
TGCGCCAGCAGCTTGGGACAGAGTGTTCGCGATGAGCAGTTCTTC
>TRBJ2-2|TRBV19|.|.
CASSIGAFGQLFF
TGTGCCAGTAGTATAGGTGCGTTCGGGCAGCTGTTTTTT
>TRBJ1-5|TRBV6-1|.|.
CASIVQGGQPQHF
TGTGCCAGCATAGTGCAGGGTGGACAGCCCCAGCATTTT
>TRBJ1-4|TRBV9|.|.
CASSVHATNEKLFF
TGTGCCAGCAGCGTACACGCAACTAATGAAAAACTGTTTTTT
>TRBJ2-7|TRBV6-4|TRBD2|.
CASSEPSGRSSYEQYF
TGTGCCAGCAGTGAGCCTAGCGGGAGGAGCTCCTACGAGCAGTACTTC
>TRBJ2-2|TRBV19|.|.
CATGGRGTNTGELFF
TGTGCCACCGGGGGCAGGGGGACGAACACCGGGGAGCTGTTTTTT
>TRBJ2-2|TRBV29-1|TRBD1|.
CSAAGQGVTGELFF
TGCAGCGCTGCGGGACAGGGTGTAACCGGGGAGCTGTTTTTT
>TRBJ2-5|TRBV11-3|.|.
CASSLGVRIEETQYF
TGTGCCAGCAGCTTGGGCGTTCGGATCGAGGAGACCCAGTACTTC
>TRBJ2-1|TRBV6-5|TRBD2|.
CASSYSGLAGGEEQFF
TGTGCCAGCAGTTACTCAGGTCTAGCGGGAGGGGAAGAGCAGTTCTTC
>TRBJ2-6|TRBV15|.|few
CATSRDPTGRTGANVLTF
TGTGCCACCAGCAGAGACCCGACAGGGAGGACTGGGGCCAACGTCCTGACTTTC
>TRBJ1-5|TRBV11-2|.|.
CASSPHLRGQPQHF
TGTGCCAGCAGCCCTCATCTTAGGGGTCAGCCCCAGCATTTT
>TRBJ2-5|TRBV11-2|.|.
CASSLIAANQETQYF
TGTGCCAGCAGCTTGATAGCGGCAAACCAAGAGACCCAGTACTTC
>TRBJ2-7|TRBV18|TRBD1|.
CASSPDRVHSYEQYF
TGTGCCAGCTCACCGGACAGGGTACACTCCTACGAGCAGTACTTC
>TRBJ2-5|TRBV5-8|.|.
CASSLRRQAQETQYF
TGTGCCAGCAGCTTGCGCCGACAGGCCCAAGAGACCCAGTACTTC
>TRBJ2-2|TRBV5-1|TRBD1|once
CASSYSPGQGATGELFF
TGCGCCAGCAGCTATTCCCCGGGACAGGGGGCCACCGGGGAGCTGTTTTTT
>TRBJ1-6|TRBV25-1|TRBD1|.
CASRRTGGTHNSPLHF
TGTGCCAGCAGGAGGACAGGGGGAACCCATAATTCACCCCTCCACTTT
>TRBJ2-7|TRBV7-9|.|.
CASSLAFNEQYF
TGTGCCAGCAGCTTAGCCTTTAACGAGCAGTACTTC
>TRBJ2-1|TRBV10-2|TRBD2|.
CASSVLAGVNEQFF
TGCGCCAGCAGTGTATTAGCGGGAGTGAATGAGCAGTTCTTC
>TRBJ2-4|TRBV14|TRBD1|.
CASSQAPGTGRTIQYF
TGTGCCAGCAGCCAAGCTCCAGGGACAGGGCGGACCATTCAGTACTTC
>TRBJ2-7|TRBV9|TRBD2|.
CASSPRLAAYEQYF
TGTGCCAGCAGCCCACGGCTAGCGGCTTACGAGCAGTACTTC
>TRBJ1-1|TRBV15|.|few
CATSRGLDTEAFF
TGTGCCACCAGCAGAGGTCTGGACACTGAAGCTTTCTTT
>TRBJ1-2|TRBV14|.|medium-sized
CASSQQRVEGYTF
TGTGCCAGCAGCCAGCAAAGGGTTGAAGGCTACACCTTC
>TRBJ2-1|TRBV29-1|.|.
CSAKQNYNEQFF
TGCAGCGCCAAACAAAATTACAATGAGCAGTTCTTC
>TRBJ2-5|TRBV5-4|.|.
CASSLGGAQYF
TGTGCCAGCAGCTTGGGGGGAGCCCAGTACTTC
>TRBJ2-6|TRBV18|.|.
CASSARTSGANVLTF
TGTGCCAGCTCAGCCCGGACGTCTGGGGCCAACGTCCTGACTTTC
>TRBJ2-1|TRBV9|TRBD2|.
CASSFHSGGNEQFF
TGTGCCAGCAGCTTCCATAGCGGGGGCAATGAGCAGTTCTTC
>TRBJ2-1|TRBV7-2|TRBD2|.
CASVLAGTYNEQFF
TGTGCCAGCGTATTAGCGGGGACCTACAATGAGCAGTTCTTC
>TRBJ2-1|TRBV12-5|.|.
CASGLVMLGIAYNEQFF
TGTGCTAGTGGTTTGGTAATGTTGGGAATCGCCTACAATGAGCAGTTCTTC
>TRBJ1-4|TRBV18|.|.
CASSRLNEKLFF
TGTGCCAGCTCAAGGCTTAATGAAAAACTGTTTTTT
>TRBJ2-3|TRBV9|.|once
CASSTWDFATDTQYF
TGTGCCAGCAGCACCTGGGACTTTGCCACAGATACGCAGTATTTT
>TRBJ2-3|TRBV5-4|.|.
CASSPAGLAFDTQYF
TGTGCCAGCAGCCCCGCGGGGCTAGCGTTCGATACGCAGTATTTT
>TRBJ1-2|TRBV5-8|TRBD1|.
CASSLVFRGQDNYGYTF
TGTGCCAGCAGCTTGGTCTTCCGTGGACAGGATAACTATGGCTACACCTTC
>TRBJ2-1|TRBV7-2|TRBD2|once
CASSFTGTSASYEQFF
TGTGCCAGCAGCTTTACCGGGACTAGTGCATCATATGAGCAGTTCTTC
>TRBJ2-6|TRBV7-3|TRBD1|.
CASSLIGGQGEERLFSGANVLTF
TGTGCCAGCAGCTTAATCGGAGGACAGGGAGAGGAAAGATTATTCTCTGGGGCCAACGTCCTGACTTTC
>TRBJ2-1|TRBV11-3|TRBD2|.
CASSSGLAGGDEQFF
TGTGCCAGCAGCTCGGGACTAGCGGGAGGTGATGAGCAGTTCTTC
>TRBJ2-2|TRBV2|.|.
CASSEAPIPNTGELFF
TGTGCCAGCAGTGAAGCGCCCATACCGAACACCGGGGAGCTGTTTTTT
>TRBJ2-5|TRBV7-2|TRBD1|.
CASSSQTGTETQYF
TGTGCCAGCAGCTCGCAGACAGGGACGGAGACCCAGTACTTC
>TRBJ2-7|TRBV7-8|TRBD1|.
CASSLSGGPYEQYF
TGTGCCAGCAGTTTATCAGGGGGCCCTTACGAGCAGTACTTC
>TRBJ2-7|TRBV7-2|TRBD2|.
CASSPRTSGPLSYEQYF
TGTGCCAGCAGCCCCAGGACTAGCGGACCGCTCTCCTACGAGCAGTACTTC